This T cell receptor (beta chain) was found in a study of PD-1 blockade in classical Hodgkin lymphoma. The time point was: cycle 4 day 1 (C4D1), after 6 weeks of nivolumab. Autologous stem cell transplantation was followed by relapse in every patient, and brentuximab vedotin exposure varied. It was by magnetic negative selection that CD8+ T cells were isolated from thawed PBMCs. Profiled with immunoSEQ multiplex PCR; TCRdb holds only in-frame clones, not every one. In the table there are some 8,800 clones, 82% of which are singletons. This clone showed up just a few times. Trimming took 9 bases from V and 5 from J, leaving 10 bases between them. CDR1 is ENHRY, CDR2 SYGVKD, per germline. This CDR3 is 11 amino acids long.

Sequenced material: CD8+ T cells from blood, taken before the fourth cycle of nivolumab. The chain joins TRBV10-3 to TRBJ1-2, with D hard to call. This TCR derives from a human donor with classical Hodgkin lymphoma. CDR3 in DNA: TGTGCCATTGAGGTGGGGTATGGCTACACCTTC. It encodes CAIEVGYGYTF.